One sample yielded the 17 T cell receptor beta chains listed below, sequenced in a study of blood T cell repertoires in COVID-19. TCRdb keeps only in-frame clones here, not all; method: immunoSEQ multiplex PCR. The table records 250,000 to 400,000 clones, approximately 90% of them present only once. Source material: peripheral blood. The source of these receptors is a woman in her 30s with COVID-19, enrolled during active disease.

The chain recombines TRBV13 with TRBJ2-3; D unclear. Germline CDR1 is PRHDT and CDR2 is FYEKMQ (reference sequence). This CDR3 has 14 residues. Trimming left V 3 bases short and J 2 bases short, with 9 bases between. CDR3 loop: CASSFARNTDTQYF. The CDR3 bases are TGTGCCAGCAGCTTCGCTAGGAACACAGATACGCAGTATTTT.

The rearrangement uses TRBV5-8 and TRBJ1-4; D might be TRBD1 (6 bases). The CDR3 is 16 amino acids. Looked up from germline, CDR1 is SGHTS and CDR2 is YDEGEE. Deletions cut 3 bases from V and 0 bases from J, with 12 bases between. The CDR3 loop reads CASSSGDAATNEKLFF. DNA for the CDR3: TGTGCCAGCAGCTCAGGGGACGCAGCAACTAATGAAAAACTGTTTTTT.

This clone has just a few counts. The V gene is TRBV7-9, the J gene TRBJ2-3; 13 bases line up with TRBD2. Per the germline V gene, CDR1 is SEHNR and CDR2 is FQNEAQ (reference sequence). The J segment lost 6 bases and the V segment lost 2 bases, leaving 5 bases of the junction unmatched. This CDR3 has 16 amino acids. In DNA form, the CDR3 reads TGTGCCAGCAGCTTAACTAGCGGGGGGGACATGGATACGCAGTATTTT. This gives the protein CASSLTSGGDMDTQYF. The variable domain in full, completed from reference TRBV7-9 and TRBJ2-3, reads DTGVSQNPRHKITKRGQNVTFRCDPISEHNRLYWYRQTLGQGPEFLTYFQNEAQLEKSRLLSDRFSAERPKGSFSTLEIQRTEQGDSAMYLCASSLTSGGDMDTQYFGPGTRLTVL.

This sequence joins TRBV7-8 and TRBJ2-1, with a weak D call TRBD1 (5 bases). CDR1 is SGHVS and CDR2 is FQNEAQ in the germline V gene. The V end lost 1 base, the J end lost 5 bases, and 12 bases lay between the germline ends. This CDR3 has 15 amino acids. In DNA form, the CDR3 reads TGTGCCAGCAGCTTAGAAGGGCAGGGAAACAATGAGCAGTTCTTC. Translating gives CASSLEGQGNNEQFF.

V is TRBV5-6 and J is TRBJ2-1; 7 bases fit TRBD2. The CDR3 has 14 amino acids. The germline gives CDR1 SGHDT, CDR2 YYEEEE. Germline trimming cut 0 bases from V and 7 bases from J; bases unmatched to any gene: 4. This CDR3 reads CASSLVRTRNEQFF. In DNA, the CDR3 is TGTGCCAGCAGCTTGGTGAGGACTAGAAATGAGCAGTTCTTC.

The genes are TRBV5-1 and TRBJ2-1; 9 nucleotides agree with TRBD1. Germline CDR1 is SGHRS and CDR2 is YFSETQ. The CDR3 extends over 17 amino acids. The V and J ends lost 0 bases and 6 bases, in that order; junction bases with no gene match: 10. The DNA of the CDR3 is TGCGCCAGCAGCTTGGGGTGGGGACAGGGACCCCGCAATGAGCAGTTCTTC. Translated, it gives CASSLGWGQGPRNEQFF. The variable domain in full, with the rest retrieved from reference TRBV5-1 and TRBJ2-1, is KAGVTQTPRYLIKTRGQQVTLSCSPISGHRSVSWYQQTPGQGLQFLFEYFSETQRNKGNFPGRFSGRQFSNSRSEMNVSTLELGDSALYLCASSLGWGQGPRNEQFFGPGTRLTVL.

The chain employs TRBV18 and TRBJ1-2; 7 bases line up with TRBD1. Germline CDR1 reads KGHSH; CDR2 reads LQKENI. The CDR3 totals 15 residues. V dropped 3 bases and J dropped 0; count of bases not matched to a gene: 4. The CDR3 sequence: CASSPRDSSNYGYTF. CDR3 coding DNA: TGTGCCAGCTCACCGCGGGACAGTTCTAACTATGGCTACACCTTC.

V is TRBV7-2 and J is TRBJ1-1; D gene uncertain. V was shortened by 6 bases and J by 7 bases, with 9 bases between the two germline ends. The CDR3 extends over 11 amino acids. Germline CDR1 is SGHTA and CDR2 is FQGNSA. This chain's CDR3 is CASSLSYEAFF. CDR3 nucleotide sequence: TGTGCCAGCAGTCTCTCGTATGAAGCTTTCTTT.

The rearrangement uses TRBV5-1 and TRBJ2-1, with a possible D match to TRBD1 (6 bases). The length of the CDR3 is 15 residues. The germline V and J ends were trimmed by 3 bases and 0 bases, with 10 bases remaining between them. Germline lookup yields CDR1 SGHRS and CDR2 YFSETQ. The CDR3 region is CASSSTGGSYNEQFF. The CDR3 bases are TGCGCCAGCAGCTCGACAGGTGGCTCCTACAATGAGCAGTTCTTC.

The rearrangement uses TRBV5-1 and TRBJ1-4; 7 nucleotides match TRBD1. This CDR3 contains 16 residues. Unmatched junction bases numbered 9, after V lost 0 bases and J lost 7 bases. Germline CDR1 is SGHRS and CDR2 is YFSETQ. This chain's CDR3 is CASSLAQGGAGEKLFF. CDR3 nucleotide sequence: TGCGCCAGCAGCTTGGCCCAAGGGGGCGCGGGTGAAAAACTGTTTTTT.

The CDR3 DNA follows: TGTGCCAGCAGCTTAGCGCGGGCTAGCGGGGGGTATTATCGAGATACGCAGTATTTT. Translation gives CASSLARASGGYYRDTQYF. This chain uses TRBV7-6 with TRBJ2-3; 11 bases match TRBD2. The ends lost 0 bases at V and 5 bases at J; junction bases unmatched: 13. The germline CDR1 and CDR2 sequences are SGHVS and FNYEAQ. The CDR3 sequence is 19 residues long. Looking up the rest from reference TRBV7-6 and TRBJ2-3 gives the full variable domain: GAGVSQSPRYKVTKRGQDVALRCDPISGHVSLYWYRQALGQGPEFLTYFNYEAQQDKSGLPNDRFSAERPEGSISTLTIQRTEQRDSAMYRCASSLARASGGYYRDTQYFGPGTRLTVL.

This chain links TRBV11-1 with TRBJ2-1; D uncertain. The germline CDR1 and CDR2 sequences are SGHAT and FQDESV (reference sequence). Trimming shortened V by 4 bases and J by 0 bases, and 4 bases separated the two germline ends. CDR3 length: 13 residues. Here the CDR3 DNA reads TGTGCCAGCAGCTCCAGCTCCTACAATGAGCAGTTCTTC. It encodes CASSSSSYNEQFF.

V and J are TRBV7-2 and TRBJ1-1; D unresolved. Germline CDR1 and CDR2: SGHTA and FQGNSA. The CDR3 extends over 13 amino acids. Between the trimmed V and J ends, which lost 3 bases and 2 bases, there was a span of 7 bases. CDR3 amino acids: CASSFDTNTEAFF. CDR3 nucleotide sequence: TGTGCCAGCAGCTTTGACACTAACACTGAAGCTTTCTTT. Variable domain in full (rest from reference TRBV7-2 and TRBJ1-1): GAGVSQSPSNKVTEKGKDVELRCDPISGHTALYWYRQSLGQGLEFLIYFQGNSAPDKSGLPSDRFSAERTGGSVSTLTIQRTQQEDSAVYLCASSFDTNTEAFFGQGTRLTVV.

This chain connects TRBV19 to TRBJ1-5; tentatively, D is TRBD1 (5 bases). The CDR3 totals 14 residues. V lost 3 bases, J lost 2 bases, and 8 bases lay in between. CDR1 is LNHDA, CDR2 SQIVND, per germline (reference sequence). CDR3 nucleotide sequence: TGTGCCAGTAGTATCCTAGGGGGCAATCAGCCCCAGCATTTT. It yields the protein CASSILGGNQPQHF.

The chain is built from TRBV20-1 and TRBJ1-1; 7 bases are shared with TRBD1. Trimming removed 6 bases from V and 7 bases from J; junction bases left unmatched: 5. Germline V gives CDR1 DFQATT, CDR2 SNEGSKA (reference sequence). The CDR3 totals 11 residues. CDR3 sequence reads: CSADQGGEAFF. As DNA, the CDR3 is TGCAGTGCGGACCAGGGGGGTGAAGCTTTCTTT.

The gene calls are TRBV10-3 and TRBJ1-1; D is ambiguous. The CDR3 runs 16 residues. V was trimmed by 2 bases and J by 0 bases, leaving 13 bases between them. CDR1 and CDR2 from the germline V gene are ENHRY and SYGVKD. CDR3 region: CAISEVQVKLNTEAFF. Written as DNA, the CDR3 is TGTGCCATCAGTGAGGTCCAGGTGAAACTGAACACTGAAGCTTTCTTT.

The chain employs TRBV7-9 and TRBJ1-2; possible D gene TRBD1, 5 bases. This CDR3 is 15 amino acids long. Germline CDR1 SEHNR, CDR2 FQNEAQ (reference sequence). V was trimmed by 5 bases and J by 3 bases, leaving 16 bases between them. The CDR3 is CASSPPGLSYYGYTF. DNA for the CDR3: TGTGCCAGCAGCCCACCAGGGCTTAGCTACTATGGCTACACCTTC.